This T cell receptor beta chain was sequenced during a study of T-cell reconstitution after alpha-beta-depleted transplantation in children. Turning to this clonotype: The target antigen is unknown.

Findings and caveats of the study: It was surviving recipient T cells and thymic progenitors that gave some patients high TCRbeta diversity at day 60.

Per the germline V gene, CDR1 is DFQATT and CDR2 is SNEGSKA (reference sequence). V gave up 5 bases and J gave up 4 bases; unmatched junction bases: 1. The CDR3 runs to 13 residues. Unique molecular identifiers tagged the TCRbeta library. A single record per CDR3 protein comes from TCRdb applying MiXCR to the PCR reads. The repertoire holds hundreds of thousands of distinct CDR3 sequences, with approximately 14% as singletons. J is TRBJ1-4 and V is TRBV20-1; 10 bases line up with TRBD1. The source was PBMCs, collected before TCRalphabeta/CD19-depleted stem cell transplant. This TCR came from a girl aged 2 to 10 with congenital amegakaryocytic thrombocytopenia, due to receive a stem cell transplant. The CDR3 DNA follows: TGCAGTGCTGGGACAGGGGTTAATGAAAAACTGTTTTTT. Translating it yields CSAGTGVNEKLFF.